Listed below are T cell receptor beta chains from one sample, sequenced in a study of T cell repertoires in cytomegalovirus infection. TCRdb itself ran the reads through MiXCR, one entry per CDR3 protein. The sample shows around 450,000 distinct CDR3 sequences, approximately 32% of them seen only once. Sample: PBMCs. These receptors originate from a human donor in good health (CMV status not recorded). Some clones in this sample may be carry-over from other donors' samples. Each CDR3 is given without its conserved first and last residue. Fields, in order: V gene, clone size, CDR3 length, CDR3 protein. The listing skips clone size in some rows; elsewhere it reads once, few, many or a size class.

v_gene: TRBV11-2; abundance: few; len: 15; CDR3aa: ASSLNLGDVSYNEQF
v_gene: TRBV12-3/TRBV12-4; abundance: many; len: 11; CDR3aa: ASSFLGQGEQY
v_gene: TRBV20-1; abundance: -; len: 11; CDR3aa: SARTSGGAGQY
v_gene: TRBV7-6; abundance: -; len: 16; CDR3aa: ASSPVPGLAWGLETQY
v_gene: TRBV7-6; abundance: few; len: 12; CDR3aa: ASSRPSGADTQY
v_gene: TRBV27; abundance: -; len: 13; CDR3aa: ASSLSPPSYNEQF
v_gene: TRBV20-1; abundance: -; len: 10; CDR3aa: SARDFGAGYT
v_gene: TRBV20-1; abundance: -; len: 13; CDR3aa: SASRTSGGTYEQY
v_gene: TRBV19; abundance: -; len: 13; CDR3aa: ASTRPGQGDEKLF
v_gene: TRBV7-3; abundance: -; len: 12; CDR3aa: SSRGDATPTEAF
v_gene: TRBV7-2; abundance: -; len: 12; CDR3aa: ASRTQANTGELF
v_gene: TRBV7-6; abundance: -; len: 12; CDR3aa: ASSALERQETQY
v_gene: TRBV12-3/TRBV12-4; abundance: -; len: 13; CDR3aa: ASRKSTGGETEAF
v_gene: TRBV2; abundance: -; len: 11; CDR3aa: ASRDMGPGELF
v_gene: TRBV5-6; abundance: -; len: 10; CDR3aa: ASSQNMAEQF
v_gene: TRBV5-6; abundance: -; len: 10; CDR3aa: ASSFKSTEAF
v_gene: TRBV6-2/TRBV6-3; abundance: -; len: 13; CDR3aa: ASSYSSGFTYEQY
v_gene: TRBV28; abundance: -; len: 12; CDR3aa: ASSSGGGRTEAF
v_gene: TRBV29-1; abundance: -; len: 11; CDR3aa: SVEETGDTEAF
v_gene: TRBV11-1; abundance: -; len: 13; CDR3aa: ASSLAPGFFNGYT
v_gene: TRBV7-2; abundance: -; len: 14; CDR3aa: ASSPGGSRASWEQS
v_gene: TRBV12-3/TRBV12-4; abundance: few; len: 12; CDR3aa: ASSTTGDQETQY